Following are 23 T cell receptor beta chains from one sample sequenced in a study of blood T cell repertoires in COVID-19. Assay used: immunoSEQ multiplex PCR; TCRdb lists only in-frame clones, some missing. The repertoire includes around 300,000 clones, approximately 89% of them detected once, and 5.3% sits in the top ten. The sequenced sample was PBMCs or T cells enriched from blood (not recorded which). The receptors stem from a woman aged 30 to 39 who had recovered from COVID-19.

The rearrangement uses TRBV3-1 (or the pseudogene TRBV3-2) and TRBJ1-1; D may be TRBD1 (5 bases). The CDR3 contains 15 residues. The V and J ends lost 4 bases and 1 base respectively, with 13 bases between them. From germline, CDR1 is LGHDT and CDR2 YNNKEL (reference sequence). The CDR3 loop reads CASSRRTQSNTEAFF. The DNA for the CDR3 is TGTGCCAGCAGCCGACGGACACAATCGAACACTGAAGCTTTCTTT.

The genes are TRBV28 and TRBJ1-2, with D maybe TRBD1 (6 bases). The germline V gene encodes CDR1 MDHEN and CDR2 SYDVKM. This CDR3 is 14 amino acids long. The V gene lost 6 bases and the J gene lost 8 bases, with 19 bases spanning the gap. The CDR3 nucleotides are TGTGCCAGCAGGCTCCCCGGGGGGGCTAGAGGCTACACCTTC. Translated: CASRLPGGARGYTF.

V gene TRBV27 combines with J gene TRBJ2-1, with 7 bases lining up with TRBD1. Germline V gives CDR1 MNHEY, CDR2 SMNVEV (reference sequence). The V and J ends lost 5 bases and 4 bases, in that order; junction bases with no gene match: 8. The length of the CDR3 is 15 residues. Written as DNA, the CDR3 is TGTGCCAGCAGTGTCGGGACAGATTATTACAATGAGCAGTTCTTC. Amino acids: CASSVGTDYYNEQFF.

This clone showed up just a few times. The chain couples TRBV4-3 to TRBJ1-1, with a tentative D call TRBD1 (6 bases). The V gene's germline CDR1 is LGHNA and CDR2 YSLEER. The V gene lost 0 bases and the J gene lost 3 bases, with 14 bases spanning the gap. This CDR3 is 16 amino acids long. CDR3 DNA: TGCGCCAGCAGCCAAGATAGCGGGACATACCACACTGAAGCTTTCTTT. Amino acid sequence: CASSQDSGTYHTEAFF.

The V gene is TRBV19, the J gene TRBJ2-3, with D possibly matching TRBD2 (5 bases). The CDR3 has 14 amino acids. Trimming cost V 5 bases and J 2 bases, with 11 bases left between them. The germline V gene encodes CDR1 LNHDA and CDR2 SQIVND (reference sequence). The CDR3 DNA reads TGTGCCAGTAGTCAGCCCGGGGACACAGATACGCAGTATTTT. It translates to CASSQPGDTDTQYF.

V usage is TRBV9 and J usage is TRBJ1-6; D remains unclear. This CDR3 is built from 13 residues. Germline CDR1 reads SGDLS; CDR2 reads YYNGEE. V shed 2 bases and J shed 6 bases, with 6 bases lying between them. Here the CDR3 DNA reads TGTGCCAGCAGCGTCACAGTTAATTCACCCCTCCACTTT. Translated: CASSVTVNSPLHF.

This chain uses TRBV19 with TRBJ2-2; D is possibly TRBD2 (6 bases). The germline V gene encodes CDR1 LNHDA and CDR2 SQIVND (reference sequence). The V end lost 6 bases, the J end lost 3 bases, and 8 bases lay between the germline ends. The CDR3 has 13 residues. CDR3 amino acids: CASRVADTGELFF. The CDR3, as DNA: TGTGCCAGTAGAGTAGCGGACACCGGGGAGCTGTTTTTT.

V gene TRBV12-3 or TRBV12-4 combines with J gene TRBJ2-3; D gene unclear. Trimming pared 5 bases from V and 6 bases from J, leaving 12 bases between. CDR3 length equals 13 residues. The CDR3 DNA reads TGTGCCAGCAGTCTTAACGCCCGGGATACGCAGTATTTT. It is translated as CASSLNARDTQYF.

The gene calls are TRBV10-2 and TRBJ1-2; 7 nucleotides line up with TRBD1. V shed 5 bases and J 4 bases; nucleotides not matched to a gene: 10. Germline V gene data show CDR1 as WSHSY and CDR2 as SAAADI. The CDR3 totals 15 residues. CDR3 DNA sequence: TGCGCCAGCAGTATGACAGGGTACGGAAGCTATGGCTACACCTTC. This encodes CASSMTGYGSYGYTF.

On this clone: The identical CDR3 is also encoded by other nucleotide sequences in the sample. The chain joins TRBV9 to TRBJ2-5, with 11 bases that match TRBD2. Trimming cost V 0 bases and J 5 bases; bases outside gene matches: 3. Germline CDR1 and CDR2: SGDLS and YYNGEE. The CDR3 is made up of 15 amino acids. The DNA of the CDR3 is TGTGCCAGCAGCGTAGAGGCTAGCGGGGGGGAGACCCAGTACTTC. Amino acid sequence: CASSVEASGGETQYF.

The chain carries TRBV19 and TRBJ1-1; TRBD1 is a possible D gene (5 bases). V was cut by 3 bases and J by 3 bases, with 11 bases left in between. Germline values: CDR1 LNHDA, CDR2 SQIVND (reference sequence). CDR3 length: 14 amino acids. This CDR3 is CASSMIREDTEAFF. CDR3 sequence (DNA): TGTGCCAGTAGTATGATCAGGGAGGACACTGAAGCTTTCTTT.

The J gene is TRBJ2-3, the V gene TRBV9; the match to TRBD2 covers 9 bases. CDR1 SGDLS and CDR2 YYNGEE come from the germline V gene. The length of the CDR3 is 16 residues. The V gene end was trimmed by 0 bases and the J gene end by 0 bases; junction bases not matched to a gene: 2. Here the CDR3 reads CASSVAAGGSTDTQYF. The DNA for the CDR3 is TGTGCCAGCAGCGTAGCAGCGGGGGGTAGCACAGATACGCAGTATTTT.

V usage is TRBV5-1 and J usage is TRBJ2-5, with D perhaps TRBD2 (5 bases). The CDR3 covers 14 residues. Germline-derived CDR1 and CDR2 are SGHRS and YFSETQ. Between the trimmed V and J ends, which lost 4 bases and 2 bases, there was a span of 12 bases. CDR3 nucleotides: TGCGCCAGCAGCCCCCGGGATCCTCAAGAGACCCAGTACTTC. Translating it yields CASSPRDPQETQYF.

The CDR3: CASSQVAGYGYTF. The CDR3 DNA reads TGCGCCAGCAGCCAAGTAGCGGGATATGGCTACACCTTC. The chain combines TRBV4-1 with TRBJ1-2, with D unclear. Germline V gene data show CDR1 as MGHRA and CDR2 as YSYEKL. This CDR3 spans 13 amino acids. Deletions cut 1 base from V and 5 bases from J, with 8 bases between.

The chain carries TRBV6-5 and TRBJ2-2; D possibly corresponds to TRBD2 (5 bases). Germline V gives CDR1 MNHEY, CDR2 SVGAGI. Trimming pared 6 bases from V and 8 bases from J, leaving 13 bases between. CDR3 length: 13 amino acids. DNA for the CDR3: TGTGCCAGCAGGGGAGCTGGTTTGGGGGAGCTGTTTTTT. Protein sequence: CASRGAGLGELFF.

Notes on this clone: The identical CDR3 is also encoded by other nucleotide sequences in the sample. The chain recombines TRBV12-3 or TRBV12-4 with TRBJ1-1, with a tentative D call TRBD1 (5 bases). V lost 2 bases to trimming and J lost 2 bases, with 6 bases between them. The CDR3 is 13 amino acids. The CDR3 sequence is CASSLRGNTEAFF. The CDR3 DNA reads TGTGCCAGCAGTTTAAGGGGCAACACTGAAGCTTTCTTT.

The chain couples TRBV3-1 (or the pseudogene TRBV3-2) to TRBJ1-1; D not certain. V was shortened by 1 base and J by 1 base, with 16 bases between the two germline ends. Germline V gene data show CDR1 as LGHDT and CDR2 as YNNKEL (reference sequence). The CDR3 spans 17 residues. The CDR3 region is CASSQGGVGRKNTEAFF. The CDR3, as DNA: TGTGCCAGCAGCCAAGGCGGGGTAGGCAGAAAGAACACTGAAGCTTTCTTT.

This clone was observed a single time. The CDR3: CASSQDRRGPSLFF. Written as DNA, the CDR3 is TGTGCCAGCAGCCAAGATAGGCGCGGCCCGTCTCTGTTTTTT. V usage is TRBV4-2 and J usage is TRBJ1-4; D call uncertain. The CDR3 extends over 14 amino acids. V lost 0 bases to trimming and J lost 14 bases, with 16 bases between them. Looked up from germline, CDR1 is LGHNA and CDR2 is YNFKEQ.

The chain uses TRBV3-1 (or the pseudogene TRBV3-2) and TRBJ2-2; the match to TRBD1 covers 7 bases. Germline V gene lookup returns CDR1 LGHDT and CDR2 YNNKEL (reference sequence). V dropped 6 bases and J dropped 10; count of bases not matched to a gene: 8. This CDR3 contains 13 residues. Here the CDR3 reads CASRRKGGAELFF. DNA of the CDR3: TGTGCCAGCAGACGTAAAGGGGGCGCGGAGCTGTTTTTT.

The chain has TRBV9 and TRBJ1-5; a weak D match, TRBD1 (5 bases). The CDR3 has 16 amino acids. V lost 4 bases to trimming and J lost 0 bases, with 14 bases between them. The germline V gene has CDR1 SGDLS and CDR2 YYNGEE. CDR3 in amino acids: CASSLSPDSSNQPQHF. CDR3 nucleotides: TGTGCCAGCAGCCTGTCCCCAGACAGTAGCAATCAGCCCCAGCATTTT.

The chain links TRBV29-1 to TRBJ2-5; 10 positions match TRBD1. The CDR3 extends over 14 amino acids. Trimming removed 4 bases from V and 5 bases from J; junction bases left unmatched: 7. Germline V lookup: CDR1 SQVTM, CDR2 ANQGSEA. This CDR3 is CSVATGQGWETQYF. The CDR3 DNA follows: TGCAGCGTTGCGACGGGACAGGGGTGGGAGACCCAGTACTTC.

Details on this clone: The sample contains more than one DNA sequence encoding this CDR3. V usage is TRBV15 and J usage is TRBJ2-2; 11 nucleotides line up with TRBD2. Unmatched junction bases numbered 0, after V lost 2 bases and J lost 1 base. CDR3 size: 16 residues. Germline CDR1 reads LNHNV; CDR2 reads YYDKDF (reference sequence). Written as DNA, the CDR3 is TGTGCCACCAGCAGACTAGCGGGGGGGAACACCGGGGAGCTGTTTTTT. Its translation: CATSRLAGGNTGELFF.

DNA for the CDR3: TGTGCCAGCAGCCAAGAGAGGCTAGCGGGGGTGTGGGGCACCGGGGAGCTGTTTTTT. Protein sequence: CASSQERLAGVWGTGELFF. V gene TRBV3-1 (or the pseudogene TRBV3-2) combines with J gene TRBJ2-2, with 10 bases aligning to TRBD2. The V segment lost 0 bases and the J segment 4 bases; nucleotides outside the gene matches: 11. The germline CDR1 and CDR2 sequences are LGHDT and YNNKEL (reference sequence). There are 19 residues in the CDR3.